These T cell receptor beta chains were read from a single sample in a study of T cell changes during pregnancy in multiple sclerosis. Clones were read by immunoSEQ multiplex PCR, and TCRdb kept only the in-frame ones, dropping some. The data contain 100,000 or so clones, less than 95% of them seen just once; the ten biggest clones take up about 0.75%. Material: peripheral blood, obtained in the second trimester of pregnancy. These receptors were obtained from a female donor in good health, enrolled as a control in a pregnancy study. The CDR3 runs from the conserved cysteine through the conserved F or W.

CASRLDSPNTEAFF	TRBV5-1	TRBJ1-1
CASSFTRTRNQPQHF	TRBV27	TRBJ1-5
CASSLVWTPNEQFF	TRBV7-8	TRBJ2-1
CASSLYSSENTEAFF	TRBV7-2	TRBJ1-1
CASTRGANNEQFF	TRBV6-5	TRBJ2-1
CASSFSDRAYNTGELFF	TRBV27	TRBJ2-2
CASSPGRELSEQYF	TRBV18	TRBJ2-7
CASSVGWDTNYGYTF	TRBV6-1	TRBJ1-2
CASSASVAGVNTEAFF	TRBV19	TRBJ1-1
CASSFRREGETQYF	TRBV7-2	TRBJ2-5
CAISTDSSQNTEAFF	TRBV10-3	TRBJ1-1
CASSPFMRGESYQFF	TRBV27	TRBJ2-1
CASSQDSLASGETQYF	TRBV4-3	TRBJ2-5
CASSHSSGDEETQYF	TRBV4-3	TRBJ2-5
CASSFNTDTQYF	TRBV27	TRBJ2-3
CASSEASEGGYSPLHF	TRBV6-1	TRBJ1-6
CAWSELAGDADTQYF	TRBV30	TRBJ2-3
CASSPGDGNTIYF	TRBV5-1	TRBJ1-3
CASSEGLAGGFGLDTQYF	TRBV6-1	TRBJ2-3
CASSPRGTTDTQYF	TRBV9	TRBJ2-3
CASSPKEGGRTEAFF	TRBV28	TRBJ1-1
CASSLGQGDEKLFF	TRBV5-4	TRBJ1-4
CASRDRGLGNTEAFF	TRBV6-1	TRBJ1-1
CASSSGQPPYRRDGYTF	TRBV5-1	TRBJ1-2
CASYVDTGSPQYF	TRBV2	TRBJ2-7
CASSLLLQGATKQYF	TRBV28	TRBJ2-7
CASSDGASGANVLTF	TRBV10-1	TRBJ2-6
CASSMTSGELYEQYF	TRBV19	TRBJ2-7
CASSSPRGAGLARSYEQYF	TRBV28	TRBJ2-7
CASSQKQDRPSYGYTF	TRBV18	TRBJ1-2
CASSPSRYEQYF	TRBV6-6	TRBJ2-7
CASRQTSTDTQYF	TRBV4-3	TRBJ2-3
CASRGDRGRFGYTF	TRBV19	TRBJ1-2
CASSRTSFSYNEQFF	TRBV28	TRBJ2-1
CAISAGTSTDTQYF	TRBV10-3	TRBJ2-3
CASSDYRETEAFF	TRBV19	TRBJ1-1
CASRWLVNTGELFF	TRBV5-1	TRBJ2-2
CASSEAGIDYGYTF	TRBV25-1	TRBJ1-2
CASSLRETYGYTF	TRBV27	TRBJ1-2
CASLRETYEQYF	TRBV2	TRBJ2-7
CATSRSIHRDLNTEAFF	TRBV15	TRBJ1-1
CASSTSPGTGGAKNIQYF	TRBV19	TRBJ2-4
CASSFRTGGTGELFF	TRBV7-2	TRBJ2-2